The source of this T cell receptor beta chain is a study of OX40 agonist ivuxolimab in advanced cancers. At the level of the whole study: The costimulatory receptor OX40 (CD134) was targeted by ivuxolimab, a fully human IgG2 agonistic monoclonal antibody. Intravenous ivuxolimab was administered to patients every 2 weeks at six dose levels: 0.01, 0.1, 0.3, 1.5, 3 and 10 mg/kg. Of the 52 patients in dose escalation, about 20 had hepatocellular carcinoma, about 15 had melanoma, 9 had renal cell carcinoma and 9 had head and neck cancer. In the dose-escalation cohort, around four fifths of patients were male, and the mean age was around 60 years with a range of roughly 23 to 79. Patients were allowed to have had prior anti-PD-1, anti-PD-L1 or anti-CTLA-4 therapy, and around 41% of the dose-escalation patients had previously received checkpoint inhibitors. Partial responses occurred in three dose-escalation patients: two with cutaneous melanoma and one with hepatocellular carcinoma. The purpose of peripheral TCRbeta sequencing was to test whether ivuxolimab changed TCR sequence diversity and led to clonal T-cell expansion. The paper describes the monotherapy dose-escalation part (N of about 47 patients) of the phase I trial of ivuxolimab. Results and caveats for the whole study, not just this receptor: At doses of 0.1 to 3.0 mg/kg, clonal expansion of both CD4+ and CD8+ T cells in blood was seen between baseline and week 6. The antigen specificity of the clonally expanded peripheral T cells was not determined. On average, CD8+ T cells showed more expanded clones than CD4+ T cells after ivuxolimab. Partial responders in the 0.1-3.0 mg/kg groups had among the lowest normalized peripheral clonal expansion, especially among CD8+ T cells. Low levels of normalized T-cell clonal expansion were also seen in some patients who did not respond.

Turning to this clone: The specificity of this receptor is unknown. Base qualities are missing; no much larger clone stands one base away.

Cut back by 0 bases and 11 bases, the V and J ends lie 8 bases apart. From the germline V gene, CDR1 is MDHEN and CDR2 is SYDVKM. Including the terminal cysteine and phenylalanine, the CDR3 comprises 12 residues. Only the CDR3 part of the read is kept: 36 bases, read in frame from the first base. Genomic DNA was isolated from the sorted cells so that the TCRbeta CDR3 region could be sequenced. The immunoSEQ Assay was used to sequence the TCRbeta CDR3 regions. TCRdb mirrors the immuneACCESS table, restricted to in-frame sequences. Some clones are absent from its copies; in checked studies, under half trace to an unresolved V gene, and the reason for the others is unknown. This sample comprises roughly 70,000 clones, 88% of them detected only once. The biggest ten clones account for 0.67% of the sample. Patients with autoimmune disease history or receiving systemic immunosuppression were excluded from the trial. Peripheral blood for TCR sequencing was collected from all dose cohorts at baseline, on cycle 4 day 1, and on cycle 7 day 1. Samples were obtained from an open-label, multicenter, first-in-human phase I dose-escalation trial of ivuxolimab. Adults with locally advanced or metastatic head and neck squamous cell, hepatocellular, melanoma or renal cell carcinoma were enrolled in the trial. Before TCR sequencing, CD4+ T cells and CD8+ T cells from peripheral blood were sorted into separate populations.

This TCR was recovered from an adult with an advanced solid tumor such as melanoma, head and neck, liver or kidney cancer. Sample: CD4+ or CD8+ T cells sorted from blood, taken in a trial of the OX40 agonist ivuxolimab. The chain is encoded by TRBV28 joined to TRBJ1-5; a confident D gene designation cannot be given. At the DNA level, the sequence is TGTGCCAGCAGTTTATGGCCTAGGGCCCAGCATTTT. Its translation reads: CASSLWPRAQHF.